This TCR beta chain was observed in a study of shared clonotypes between healthy human individuals. Study results and caveats: Only blood underwent sampling, and tissue repertoires likely differ. Represented diversity, genetic and exposure-history alike, was limited by few donors. The generation probabilities recorded for non-shared clonotypes fell below those of clonotypes shared by all four donors. On the whole, naive subsets had larger estimated richness than memory subsets had.

This table comes from immunoSEQ multiplex PCR, and its TCRdb copy is limited to in-frame clones, with some not included. The table shows about 2 million clones, with roughly 95% occurring only once. CDR3 size: 15 residues. V shed 2 bases, J shed 8 bases, and the junction held 2 bases outside the gene matches. Germline-derived CDR1 and CDR2 are MNHNY and SVGAGI (reference sequence). As to this clone: Its antigen is not identified.

Sequenced: naive CD4+ T cells sorted from blood. Sample subset: CD45RA+ positively selected. This TCR came from a man younger than 35 in good health. V is TRBV6-6 and J is TRBJ2-1, with 14 bases that match TRBD2. This chain's CDR3 is CASSYGLAGGHEQFF. In DNA form, the CDR3 reads TGTGCCAGCAGTTACGGACTAGCGGGAGGACATGAGCAGTTCTTC.